These 16 T cell receptor beta chains share one sample of origin, sequenced in a study of T cells in localized non-small cell lung cancer. TCRdb keeps only in-frame clones here, not all; method: immunoSEQ multiplex PCR. The sample records around 26,000 clones, roughly 80% being singletons. The sample in question was peripheral blood, obtained before any cancer treatment. The receptors shown here come from a man aged 40-75 years with stage III squamous cell lung carcinoma.

This chain connects TRBV15 to TRBJ1-1, with 7 bases that match TRBD1. The germline CDR1 and CDR2 sequences are LNHNV and YYDKDF (reference sequence). Trimming took 3 bases from V and 0 from J; bases not matched to a gene: 7. The CDR3 extends over 16 amino acids. CDR3 in amino acids: CATSRGWGQMNTEAFF. CDR3 nucleotides: TGTGCCACCAGCAGGGGATGGGGACAGATGAACACTGAAGCTTTCTTT.

The V gene is TRBV27, the J gene TRBJ2-7; 8 bases align to TRBD2. CDR1 is MNHEY, CDR2 SMNVEV, per germline (reference sequence). The V gene end was trimmed by 0 bases and the J gene end by 3 bases; junction bases not matched to a gene: 1. This CDR3 contains 14 residues. Here the CDR3 reads CASSLSSGIYEQYF. Here the CDR3 DNA reads TGTGCCAGCAGTTTATCTAGCGGGATCTACGAGCAGTACTTC.

The gene calls are TRBV6-1 and TRBJ1-5; D remains unclear. The germline V gene has CDR1 MNHNS and CDR2 SASEGT. The length of the CDR3 is 13 residues. V was cut by 6 bases and J by 5 bases, with 11 bases left in between. The CDR3 is CASSETSDQPQHF. The CDR3 DNA reads as TGTGCCAGCAGCGAAACCTCAGATCAGCCCCAGCATTTT.

The chain has TRBV5-1 and TRBJ2-3, with D possibly TRBD1 on 7 matching bases. The CDR3 contains 16 residues. CDR1 and CDR2 from the germline V gene are SGHRS and YFSETQ. V lost 4 bases and J lost 0, with 15 bases in between. Here the CDR3 DNA reads TGCGCCAGCAGCCAGCAGACAGGGAGGAGCACAGATACGCAGTATTTT. Amino acid sequence: CASSQQTGRSTDTQYF.

V and J are TRBV7-8 and TRBJ1-1, with D perhaps matching TRBD1 (5 bases). CDR1 and CDR2 from the germline V gene are SGHVS and FQNEAQ. V lost 5 bases and J 5 bases, leaving 18 bases between the germline ends. This CDR3 spans 15 amino acids. CDR3 amino acids: CASSPHFDSWTEAFF. The CDR3 DNA is TGTGCCAGCAGCCCCCATTTCGACAGTTGGACTGAAGCTTTCTTT.

V is TRBV5-1 and J is TRBJ2-2; TRBD2 matches 10 bases. The V gene end was trimmed by 3 bases and the J gene end by 4 bases; junction bases not matched to a gene: 6. Germline V lookup: CDR1 SGHRS, CDR2 YFSETQ. The CDR3 length is 16 residues. CDR3: CASSWSGRGTTGELFF. DNA of the CDR3: TGCGCCAGCAGCTGGAGCGGGAGGGGGACCACCGGGGAGCTGTTTTTT. Full variable domain (missing parts from reference TRBV5-1 and TRBJ2-2): KAGVTQTPRYLIKTRGQQVTLSCSPISGHRSVSWYQQTPGQGLQFLFEYFSETQRNKGNFPGRFSGRQFSNSRSEMNVSTLELGDSALYLCASSWSGRGTTGELFFGEGSRLTVL.

This clone was detected once. The V and J genes are TRBV11-3 and TRBJ2-5; perhaps TRBD2 as D (5 bases). The germline V and J ends were trimmed by 2 bases and 0 bases, with 16 bases remaining between them. Germline CDR1 is SGHNT and CDR2 is YENEEA. The CDR3 is made up of 17 amino acids. CDR3: CASSLSKRRVNQETQYF. The CDR3 coding sequence is TGTGCCAGCAGCTTATCGAAACGGCGGGTGAACCAAGAGACCCAGTACTTC.

The V and J genes are TRBV19 and TRBJ1-4; D gene uncertain. Germline V gene data show CDR1 as LNHDA and CDR2 as SQIVND (reference sequence). The CDR3 is made up of 13 amino acids. Trimming pared 3 bases from V and 4 bases from J, leaving 6 bases between. CDR3 DNA: TGTGCCAGTAGTATTCACAGTAATGAAAAACTGTTTTTT. This sequence encodes CASSIHSNEKLFF.

The chain carries TRBV6-6 and TRBJ2-3, with D hard to call. The CDR3 is 13 residues long. Deletions cut 2 bases from V and 2 bases from J, with 5 bases between. CDR1 MNHNY and CDR2 SVGAGI come from the germline V gene (reference sequence). The CDR3 is CASSYILTDTQYF. The CDR3 DNA follows: TGTGCCAGCAGTTACATCCTCACAGATACGCAGTATTTT.

This clone was seen a few times. This sequence joins TRBV19 and TRBJ2-7; D is unclear. The germline V gene encodes CDR1 LNHDA and CDR2 SQIVND (reference sequence). This CDR3 has 14 amino acids. The V and J ends lost 1 base and 2 bases respectively, with 9 bases between them. The CDR3 nucleotides read TGTGCCAGTAGTATAGGAGGTCCGGCCTACGAGCAGTACTTC. It translates to CASSIGGPAYEQYF.

V is TRBV7-7 and J is TRBJ2-1; no reliable D call. V lost 5 bases to trimming and J lost 5 bases, with 10 bases between them. This CDR3 comprises 13 residues. From germline, CDR1 is SSHAT and CDR2 FNYEAQ (reference sequence). CDR3 protein: CASSNLPNNEQFF. The DNA of the CDR3 is TGTGCCAGCAGCAACCTGCCGAACAATGAGCAGTTCTTC.

The chain has TRBV9 and TRBJ2-2; D unclear. This CDR3 comprises 12 residues. Germline lookup yields CDR1 SGDLS and CDR2 YYNGEE. The V gene lost 7 bases and the J gene lost 1 base, with 5 bases spanning the gap. The CDR3 protein is CASAKNTGELFF. CDR3 nucleotides: TGTGCCAGCGCCAAGAACACCGGGGAGCTGTTTTTT.

The rearrangement links TRBV7-3 to TRBJ1-1; no firm D call. Trimming left V 1 base short and J 7 bases short, with 7 bases between. There are 12 residues in the CDR3. Germline V gene data show CDR1 as SGHTA and CDR2 as FQGTGA. The CDR3: CASSLMGSEAFF. CDR3 nucleotide sequence: TGTGCCAGCAGCTTAATGGGCAGTGAAGCTTTCTTT.

For the CDR3, the DNA is TGTGCCAGCAGCGCTATCCCACAGGGGGTGAACACTGAAGCTTTCTTT. Translated, it gives CASSAIPQGVNTEAFF. The rearrangement joins TRBV11-1 to TRBJ1-1; 8 bases line up with TRBD1. The CDR3 runs 16 residues. Trimming cost V 5 bases and J 0 bases; bases outside gene matches: 8. Germline V gene sequence: CDR1 SGHAT, CDR2 FQDESV (reference sequence).

This chain uses TRBV9 with TRBJ2-3, with D perhaps TRBD1 or TRBD2 (5 bases each). The length of the CDR3 is 14 residues. V was trimmed by 4 bases and J by 6 bases, leaving 15 bases between them. Germline lookup yields CDR1 SGDLS and CDR2 YYNGEE. The CDR3 DNA follows: TGTGCCAGCAGCCTTAGTGGGGGTCGGGATACGCAGTATTTT. Translated, it gives CASSLSGGRDTQYF.

This clone showed up just a few times. The rearrangement uses TRBV15 and TRBJ1-5; 9 nucleotides agree with TRBD1. Germline V lookup: CDR1 LNHNV, CDR2 YYDKDF (reference sequence). This CDR3 comprises 15 residues. Losses at the gene ends were 3 bases for V and 6 bases for J; bases not matched to a gene: 6. CDR3 nucleotides: TGTGCCACCAGCAGGGACAGGGGTGACGGTCAGCCCCAGCATTTT. Amino acids: CATSRDRGDGQPQHF.